The 21 T cell receptor beta chains below all came from one sample that was sequenced in a study of blood T cell repertoires in COVID-19. The method was immunoSEQ multiplex PCR; TCRdb's version includes in-frame clones alone and lacks a portion of them. Of about 100,000 clones in the sample, around four fifths were seen once. Sample: peripheral blood. Receptors were obtained from a man in his fifties with active or convalescent COVID-19.

This clone was seen ten or more times. Other DNA sequences in the same sample also yield this CDR3. The genes are TRBV7-2 and TRBJ2-7; D uncertain. Germline values: CDR1 SGHTA, CDR2 FQGNSA. Between the trimmed V and J ends, which lost 1 base and 0 bases, there was a span of 7 bases. The CDR3 contains 14 residues. CDR3 in amino acids: CASSLGLSSYEQYF. The CDR3 DNA follows: TGTGCCAGCAGCTTAGGACTGAGCTCCTACGAGCAGTACTTC.

The chain joins TRBV3-1 (or the pseudogene TRBV3-2) to TRBJ1-2, with 7 bases matching TRBD1. The V gene's germline CDR1 is LGHDT and CDR2 YNNKEL (reference sequence). The CDR3 runs to 16 residues. The junction had 9 bases not matched to a gene; V was cut back by 1 base and J by 4 bases. The CDR3 bases are TGTGCCAGCAGCCAAGTTGGTACAGGGGCGATCTATGGCTACACCTTC. This translates into CASSQVGTGAIYGYTF.

V and J are TRBV30 and TRBJ2-7; 11 bases line up with TRBD2. V lost 7 bases and J lost 1; bases outside the gene matches: 9. CDR1 is GTSNPN and CDR2 is SVGIG in the germline V gene (reference sequence). The CDR3 extends over 15 amino acids. CDR3 DNA sequence: TGTGCCTATTACTACGGGACTAGCGGTTCCTACGAGCAGTACTTC. The encoded protein is CAYYYGTSGSYEQYF.

In this sample, this clone turned up once. The CDR3 protein is CASSLQPRLATTYEQYF. DNA for the CDR3: TGTGCCAGCAGCTTGCAGCCCAGACTAGCGACTACCTACGAGCAGTACTTC. This rearrangement joins TRBV5-6 to TRBJ2-7; 8 nucleotides match TRBD2. The CDR3 loop spans 17 amino acids. J lost 2 bases, V lost 1 base, and 11 bases had no gene match. Germline-derived CDR1 and CDR2 are SGHDT and YYEEEE.

This rearrangement joins TRBV27 to TRBJ2-2; 12 nucleotides agree with TRBD2. After removal of 4 bases from V and 8 bases from J, the junction contained 5 bases not matched to a gene. The CDR3 is 15 amino acids. In germline, CDR1 is MNHEY, CDR2 SMNVEV (reference sequence). The CDR3 is CASSSASGRVGELFF. The CDR3 nucleotides read TGTGCCAGCAGTTCGGCTAGCGGGAGGGTAGGGGAGCTGTTTTTT.

The count of this clone is one. This chain connects TRBV28 to TRBJ2-7; no reliable D call. Germline loops: CDR1 MDHEN, CDR2 SYDVKM. This CDR3 has 12 amino acids. Trimming pared 1 base from V and 4 bases from J, leaving 5 bases between. CDR3 in amino acids: CASSLLRYEQYF. Here the CDR3 DNA reads TGTGCCAGCAGTTTATTGAGATACGAGCAGTACTTC.

V and J are TRBV4-2 and TRBJ2-1; TRBD2 agrees at 11 bases. There are 22 residues in the CDR3. Germline V gives CDR1 LGHNA, CDR2 YNFKEQ. V shed 3 bases and J 2 bases; nucleotides not matched to a gene: 21. The CDR3 is CASSQVSGGTSGTPGTYNEQFF. CDR3 bases: TGTGCCAGCAGCCAGGTCAGCGGCGGGACTAGCGGAACCCCCGGCACCTACAATGAGCAGTTCTTC.

J is TRBJ1-2 and V is TRBV25-1; D unclear. Germline CDR1 and CDR2: MGHDK and SYGVNS. This CDR3 contains 16 residues. Trimming left V 4 bases short and J 0 bases short, with 15 bases between. CDR3 sequence: CASSGGVNPTNYGYTF. The CDR3 bases are TGTGCCAGCAGTGGTGGAGTCAATCCTACTAACTATGGCTACACCTTC.

Only one count was recorded for this clone. The V gene is TRBV19, the J gene TRBJ2-5; 7 bases agree with TRBD1. Germline-derived CDR1 and CDR2 are LNHDA and SQIVND (reference sequence). J was trimmed by 4 bases and V by 5 bases; bases with no gene match: 4. CDR3 length: 13 residues. CDR3 sequence reads: CASSPDRVETQYF. DNA for the CDR3: TGTGCCAGTAGTCCAGACAGGGTAGAGACCCAGTACTTC.

The genes are TRBV9 and TRBJ1-6; no clear D. The CDR3 runs 12 residues. The ends were cut back, 3 bases at V and 12 bases at J, with 10 bases in the middle. The germline gives CDR1 SGDLS, CDR2 YYNGEE. CDR3 in DNA: TGTGCCAGCAGCGAGTCCGGGGAACCCCTCCACTTT. Translated: CASSESGEPLHF. The full variable domain, in which reference TRBV9 and TRBJ1-6 provide the parts outside the CDR3, is DSGVTQTPKHLITATGQRVTLRCSPRSGDLSVYWYQQSLDQGLQFLIQYYNGEERAKGNILERFSAQQFPDLHSELNLSSLELGDSALYFCASSESGEPLHFGNGTRLTVT.

The chain recombines TRBV18 with TRBJ2-7; 9 nucleotides align to TRBD1. The CDR3 has 16 amino acids. Germline V CDR1 and CDR2: KGHSH, LQKENI. The V gene end was trimmed by 3 bases and the J gene end by 3 bases; junction bases not matched to a gene: 9. The CDR3 sequence is CASSPRRQGGSYEQYF. CDR3 sequence (DNA): TGTGCCAGCTCACCGCGTCGACAGGGGGGGAGCTACGAGCAGTACTTC.

The V and J genes are TRBV6-6 and TRBJ2-6, with D maybe TRBD2 (6 bases). This CDR3 has 17 amino acids. Trimming left V 5 bases short and J 0 bases short, with 14 bases between. Germline CDR1 MNHNY, CDR2 SVGAGI (reference sequence). This CDR3 is CASSPLGSISGANVLTF. Here the CDR3 DNA reads TGTGCCAGCAGTCCACTCGGGAGCATCTCTGGGGCCAACGTCCTGACTTTC.

The chain couples TRBV4-1 to TRBJ2-6; the match to TRBD1 covers 11 bases. The germline gives CDR1 MGHRA, CDR2 YSYEKL. This CDR3 contains 18 residues. Trimming at V came to 3 bases and at J to 3 bases, leaving 7 bases not matched to a gene. The CDR3 protein is CASSQDSGTGGGANVLTF. The CDR3 bases are TGCGCCAGCAGCCAGGACTCCGGGACAGGGGGTGGGGCCAACGTCCTGACTTTC.

The gene calls are TRBV9 and TRBJ2-3, with D unclear. Germline assignment: CDR1 SGDLS and CDR2 YYNGEE. The V gene lost 6 bases and the J gene lost 2 bases, with 13 bases spanning the gap. The CDR3 totals 14 residues. CDR3 bases: TGTGCCAGCAAAGGCGGCTTGCCCACAGATACGCAGTATTTT. Translating it yields CASKGGLPTDTQYF.

This rearrangement joins TRBV5-4 to TRBJ1-2; D might be TRBD1 (6 bases). CDR1 is SGHNT, CDR2 YYREEE, per germline (reference sequence). CDR3 size: 14 residues. The V gene lost 3 bases and the J gene lost 4 bases, with 13 bases spanning the gap. The CDR3 reads CASSSTGTSYGYTF. CDR3 sequence (DNA): TGTGCCAGCAGCTCCACCGGGACAAGCTATGGCTACACCTTC. Full variable domain (missing parts from reference TRBV5-4 and TRBJ1-2): ETGVTQSPTHLIKTRGQQVTLRCSSQSGHNTVSWYQQALGQGPQFIFQYYREEENGRGNFPPRFSGLQFPNYSSELNVNALELDDSALYLCASSSTGTSYGYTFGSGTRLTVV.

A note on this clone: Mismatch with germline at one junction end may stem from a read error. The sample contains more than one DNA sequence encoding this CDR3. The genes are TRBV11-3 and TRBJ2-5; no definite D call. The CDR3 contains 14 residues. Germline assignment: CDR1 SGHNT and CDR2 YENEEA. The CDR3 DNA reads TGTGCCAGCAGCTTAGGGAGCGATCAAGAGACCCAATACTTC. This gives the protein CASSLGSDQETQYF. Together with reference TRBV11-3 and TRBJ2-5, the CDR3 gives the full variable domain: EAGVVQSPRYKIIEKKQPVAFWCNPISGHNTLYWYLQNLGQGPELLIRYENEEAVDDSQLPKDRFSAERLKGVDSTLKIQPAELGDSAVYLCASSLGSDQETQYFGPGTRLLVL.

This clone showed up just once. The chain has TRBV29-1 and TRBJ2-3; 9 bases are a match to TRBD2. Germline V gene lookup returns CDR1 SQVTM and CDR2 ANQGSEA. The trim removed 6 bases at V and 6 bases at J, leaving 16 bases unmatched. The CDR3 has 16 residues. DNA for the CDR3: TGCAGCGTCGAAAACCGCCTAGCGGGACAATCGGATACGCAGTATTTT. Its translation is CSVENRLAGQSDTQYF.

This clone was seen a handful of times. This chain connects TRBV7-2 to TRBJ2-1; TRBD1 agrees at 10 bases. Unmatched junction bases numbered 2, after V lost 8 bases and J lost 7 bases. This CDR3 has 12 amino acids. CDR1 and CDR2 (germline): SGHTA, FQGNSA. This CDR3 reads CASGQGGNEQFF. The CDR3 region has the DNA TGTGCCAGCGGACAGGGGGGGAATGAGCAGTTCTTC.

The rearrangement links TRBV19 to TRBJ1-3; TRBD1 matches at 8 bases. The CDR3 consists of 15 residues. V lost 3 bases, J lost 4 bases, and 5 bases stayed unmatched. Germline V gene lookup returns CDR1 LNHDA and CDR2 SQIVND (reference sequence). DNA of the CDR3: TGTGCCAGTAGTATTAGCGGACAGGGAGGAAACACCATATATTTT. Translation gives CASSISGQGGNTIYF.

This sequence joins TRBV11-3 and TRBJ2-1; no clear D gene. From germline, CDR1 is SGHNT and CDR2 YENEEA. The V gene lost 2 bases and the J gene lost 3 bases, with 11 bases spanning the gap. The CDR3 is made up of 15 amino acids. The chain's CDR3 is CASSLLFGGYNEQFF. DNA of the CDR3: TGTGCCAGCAGCTTACTATTCGGCGGCTACAATGAGCAGTTCTTC.

This clone was observed once. The chain is built from TRBV27 and TRBJ2-1; possibly TRBD2 for D (5 bases). V was clipped by 0 bases and J by 2 bases, with 14 bases between them. The CDR3 covers 17 residues. Germline CDR1 is MNHEY and CDR2 is SMNVEV (reference sequence). The CDR3 DNA follows: TGTGCCAGCAGTTTATCCCCAGCGGCTATCGCCTACAATGAGCAGTTCTTC. It specifies CASSLSPAAIAYNEQFF.